Below are 2 T cell receptor beta chains sequenced from a single sample in a study of blood T cell repertoires in COVID-19 (dated by TCRdb to about 2020). The library was produced with the immunoSEQ multiplex PCR assay. In TCRdb, the immuneACCESS table is reduced to in-frame sequences with V and J assigned. These tables do not hold every clone; where another copy was compared, an unresolved V gene accounts for under half, and the others remain unexplained. The sample table lists under 250,000 clones, roughly 80% of them with a count of one. The ten largest clones capture 3% to 3.5% of the sample. Sequencing was performed on peripheral blood. The origin of the receptors is a woman under 40 who had recovered from COVID-19.

The chain is built from TRBV6-5 and TRBJ2-2; 8 bases align to TRBD1. V dropped 6 bases and J dropped 2; count of bases not matched to a gene: 5. This CDR3 is 15 amino acids long. CDR1 is MNHEY, CDR2 SVGAGI, per germline. The CDR3 loop is CASRSGTGNTGELFF. The CDR3 DNA reads as TGTGCCAGCAGATCCGGGACAGGAAACACCGGGGAGCTGTTTTTT.

V and J are TRBV6-5 and TRBJ1-1; D is uncertain. Germline V lookup: CDR1 MNHEY, CDR2 SVGAGI. The CDR3 sequence is 15 residues long. Trimming removed 0 bases from V and 3 bases from J, with 11 bases in between. This CDR3 reads CASSYSGVIDTEAFF. In DNA, the CDR3 is TGTGCCAGCAGTTACTCCGGAGTCATAGACACTGAAGCTTTCTTT.